The 26 T cell receptor beta chains below all came from one sample that was sequenced in a study of T cell repertoires in cytomegalovirus infection. Each CDR3 protein is one row after TCRdb ran MiXCR on the reads. The table has approximately 1,000,000 distinct CDR3 sequences, roughly 31% seen once. These receptors have no known antigen. The sample here was cultured CD8+ T cells from PBMCs, taken from culture after CMV antigen stimulation. The receptors stem from a human donor in good health (CMV status not recorded). Some clones in this sample may be carry-over from other donors' samples.

The chain has TRBV4-1 and TRBJ1-5; no firm D call. The V end lost 4 bases, the J end lost 2 bases, and 9 bases lay between the germline ends. The CDR3 loop spans 14 amino acids. Germline values: CDR1 MGHRA, CDR2 YSYEKL. The CDR3 loop reads CASSPAWGNQPQHF. The CDR3 region has the DNA TGCGCCAGCAGCCCCGCGTGGGGCAATCAGCCCCAGCATTTT.

This clonotype has a handful of counts. The chain uses TRBV20-1 and TRBJ2-1; D is tentatively TRBD1 or TRBD2 (5 bases each). Trimming pared 3 bases from V and 0 bases from J, leaving 12 bases between. Per germline, CDR1 DFQATT and CDR2 SNEGSKA (reference sequence). The CDR3 totals 15 residues. CDR3 coding DNA: TGCAGTGCTAGGGGGGTCGGAGGCTCCTACAATGAGCAGTTCTTC. The encoded protein is CSARGVGGSYNEQFF.

This clonotype was seen only a few times. The chain couples TRBV28 to TRBJ2-5; D gene unclear. V was trimmed by 10 bases and J by 6 bases, leaving 12 bases between them. CDR1 MDHEN and CDR2 SYDVKM come from the germline V gene. The CDR3 spans 11 residues. CDR3: CAILLGQTQYF. The CDR3 region has the DNA TGTGCCATTCTACTTGGGCAGACCCAGTACTTC.

Only a few counts were recorded for this clonotype. The V gene is TRBV10-2, the J gene TRBJ1-6; 10 bases fit TRBD1. There are 14 residues in the CDR3. Looked up from germline, CDR1 is WSHSY and CDR2 is SAAADI. J lost 10 bases, V lost 6 bases, and 6 bases had no gene match. The CDR3 coding sequence is TGCGCCAGCAGACGGGACAGGGGTGACTCACCCCTCCACTTT. This codes for CASRRDRGDSPLHF.

The gene calls are TRBV9 and TRBJ2-1; D unresolved. Between the trimmed V and J ends, which lost 3 bases and 6 bases, there was a span of 10 bases. Germline V lookup: CDR1 SGDLS, CDR2 YYNGEE. The CDR3 is made up of 13 amino acids. The CDR3 coding sequence is TGTGCCAGCAGCGATGGGATGTCCAATGAGCAGTTCTTC. Translation: CASSDGMSNEQFF.

The chain is built from TRBV7-6 and TRBJ2-7; D gene unclear. The CDR3 runs 13 residues. The germline gives CDR1 SGHVS, CDR2 FNYEAQ. CDR3 DNA sequence: TGTGTCAGCAGCTTAGGAACTCCTTACGAGCAGTACGTC. It specifies CVSSLGTPYEQYV.

This clonotype was observed at least ten times. The chain couples TRBV19 to TRBJ2-7; D is undetermined. CDR3 size: 14 residues. Trimming removed 4 bases from V and 0 bases from J, with 10 bases in between. CDR1 LNHDA and CDR2 SQIVND come from the germline V gene (reference sequence). The chain's CDR3 is CASSTGRSSYEQYF. The DNA of the CDR3 is TGTGCCAGTAGTACAGGACGGAGCTCCTACGAGCAGTACTTC.

The gene calls are TRBV6-1 and TRBJ2-3; D is uncertain. The ends were cut back, 1 base at V and 0 bases at J, with 8 bases in the middle. Germline CDR1 and CDR2: MNHNS and SASEGT. The CDR3 contains 15 residues. The CDR3 coding sequence is TGTGCCAGCAGTGAAGGTAGCCGGAGCACAGATACGCAGTATTTT. Protein product: CASSEGSRSTDTQYF.

The chain recombines TRBV6-6 with TRBJ2-7; perhaps TRBD1 as D (6 bases). Trimming pared 0 bases from V and 4 bases from J, leaving 19 bases between. The CDR3 covers 17 residues. Germline V gene lookup returns CDR1 MNHNY and CDR2 SVGAGI (reference sequence). The CDR3 DNA follows: TGTGCCAGCAGTTACTCGATAGAGGTTGGGACAAAATACGAGCAGTACTTC. This encodes CASSYSIEVGTKYEQYF.

This sequence joins TRBV27 and TRBJ2-1; D is unresolved. This CDR3 is 12 amino acids long. V shed 7 bases and J shed 4 bases, with 8 bases lying between them. Germline CDR1 and CDR2: MNHEY and SMNVEV (reference sequence). CDR3 amino acids: CASTSQYNEQFF. The DNA for the CDR3 is TGTGCCAGCACTTCCCAATACAATGAGCAGTTCTTC.

This clonotype occurred once. The chain uses TRBV19 and TRBJ2-2; D possibly matches TRBD1 or TRBD2 (5 bases each). This CDR3 spans 16 amino acids. CDR1 and CDR2 (germline): LNHDA, SQIVND (reference sequence). V dropped 0 bases and J dropped 6 bases, with 14 bases sitting between them. In nucleotides, the CDR3 is TGTGCCAGTAGTATAGATGAGGGGAAAAATCCCGGGGAGCTGTTTTTT. Protein: CASSIDEGKNPGELFF.

The chain employs TRBV6-5 and TRBJ2-7; 9 bases agree with TRBD2. There are 16 residues in the CDR3. CDR1 and CDR2 (germline): MNHEY, SVGAGI. V lost 1 base to trimming and J lost 0 bases; unmatched junction nucleotides: 4. CDR3 DNA sequence: TGTGCCAGCAGTTACTTGCGGGGGGGAAGCTCCTACGAGCAGTACTTC. Translating gives CASSYLRGGSSYEQYF.

The chain joins TRBV7-9 to TRBJ1-2; 8 nucleotides match TRBD1. The CDR3 contains 15 residues. Germline V lookup: CDR1 SEHNR, CDR2 FQNEAQ (reference sequence). Losses at the gene ends were 1 base for V and 7 bases for J; bases not matched to a gene: 8. Here the CDR3 reads CASSLVTRGLFGYTF. CDR3 DNA: TGTGCCAGCAGCTTAGTTACCAGGGGGCTTTTTGGCTACACCTTC.

This clonotype was detected a few times. The chain couples TRBV7-3 to TRBJ2-3, with 7 positions matching TRBD2. Germline CDR1 SGHTA, CDR2 FQGTGA. With 6 bases clipped from V and 1 base from J, the junction kept 13 bases outside the gene matches. The CDR3 contains 17 residues. CDR3 region: CASSPSGFLAGTDTQYF. Here the CDR3 DNA reads TGTGCCAGCAGTCCTAGCGGATTCCTAGCGGGCACAGATACGCAGTATTTT.

On this clonotype: No conserved phenylalanine or tryptophan is present at the end of the CDR3, so a read error is the likely explanation. The chain links TRBV4-2 to TRBJ2-1, with 9 bases that match TRBD2. Germline lookup yields CDR1 LGHNA and CDR2 YNFKEQ. With 0 bases clipped from V and 5 bases from J, the junction kept 11 bases outside the gene matches. This CDR3 has 18 residues. CDR3 DNA sequence: TGTGCCAGCAGCCAAGATATCGCGTTGACTAGCGGCAACAATGAGCAGTTCTTA. Its protein product is CASSQDIALTSGNNEQFL.

This clonotype was observed many times. The CDR3: CASSVPDRGQGYTF. Written as DNA, the CDR3 is TGTGCCAGCAGTGTGCCCGACAGGGGGCAAGGCTACACCTTC. The chain joins TRBV7-9 to TRBJ1-2; 10 nucleotides line up with TRBD1. Germline V lookup: CDR1 SEHNR, CDR2 FQNEAQ (reference sequence). With 6 bases clipped from V and 8 bases from J, the junction kept 9 bases outside the gene matches. This CDR3 comprises 14 residues.

Note on this clonotype: This clone may be a read error of a much larger clone one base away. The chain joins TRBV7-6 to TRBJ2-1, with 7 bases fitting TRBD1. Germline values: CDR1 SGHVS, CDR2 FNYEAQ. The CDR3 is 14 residues long. CDR3 in DNA: TGTGCCAGCAGCTACAGGGGCCCCTACAATCAGCAGTTCTTC. Encoded protein: CASSYRGPYNQQFF.

In regard to this clonotype: At one end, the junction sequence differs from germline, possibly due to a read error. The chain uses TRBV4-1 and TRBJ2-1, with D uncertain. The CDR3 sequence is 12 residues long. CDR1 and CDR2 (germline): MGHRA, YSYEKL. The CDR3 coding sequence is TGCGCCAGCAGCCTCCCTAGTGATGAGCAGTCCTTC. This encodes CASSLPSDEQSF.

In this sample, this clonotype turned up many times. The rearrangement links TRBV6-2 or TRBV6-3 to TRBJ2-4; D uncertain. The CDR3 is 16 amino acids. V dropped 0 bases and J dropped 0 bases, with 9 bases sitting between them. Germline CDR1 MNHEY, CDR2 SVGEGT. CDR3 residues: CASSYSTVRAKNIQYF. The CDR3 nucleotides are TGTGCCAGCAGTTACTCGACGGTTCGAGCCAAAAACATTCAGTACTTC.

This chain uses TRBV9 with TRBJ2-2; D remains ambiguous. Germline assignment: CDR1 SGDLS and CDR2 YYNGEE. CDR3 length: 14 residues. V lost 0 bases and J lost 5, with 8 bases in between. CDR3 loop: CASSVVWGTGELFF. As DNA, the CDR3 is TGTGCCAGCAGCGTAGTGTGGGGAACCGGGGAGCTGTTTTTT.

This chain uses TRBV6-1 with TRBJ2-2, with 7 bases that match TRBD1. After removal of 5 bases from V and 6 bases from J, the junction contained 6 bases not matched to a gene. Germline loops: CDR1 MNHNS, CDR2 SASEGT. This CDR3 has 14 residues. CDR3: CASSYSQGAGELFF. CDR3 sequence (DNA): TGTGCCAGCAGTTATTCCCAGGGGGCCGGGGAGCTGTTTTTT.

In its sample, this clonotype was seen many times. Relative to the germline gene, one junction end is altered; a read error may explain this. The V call is TRBV7-7, the J call TRBJ2-1; perhaps TRBD2 as D (5 bases). Germline CDR1 reads SSHAT; CDR2 reads FNYEAQ (reference sequence). The CDR3 contains 13 residues. CDR3 amino acids: CASSFVTSNEQFF. The CDR3 DNA reads as TGTGCTAGCAGCTTTGTTACTAGCAATGAGCAGTTCTTC.

This clonotype was seen only a few times. The V gene is TRBV12-3 or TRBV12-4, the J gene TRBJ2-3, with 13 bases fitting TRBD2. With 6 bases clipped from V and 1 base from J, the junction kept 13 bases outside the gene matches. The CDR3 has 19 amino acids. The CDR3 coding sequence is TGTGCCAGCAGGGGGGGGACTAGCGGGGAAGTCGGGGGCACAGATACGCAGTATTTT. Its translation: CASRGGTSGEVGGTDTQYF.

At least ten counts were recorded for this clonotype. The chain has TRBV27 and TRBJ2-7, with D possibly TRBD2 on 6 matching bases. CDR1 is MNHEY and CDR2 is SMNVEV in the germline V gene (reference sequence). V dropped 10 bases and J dropped 1 base, with 11 bases sitting between them. The CDR3 is 12 amino acids. The CDR3 region is CATRGSSYEQYF. The CDR3, as DNA: TGTGCCACCCGGGGGAGTTCCTACGAGCAGTACTTC.

Only a few counts were recorded for this clonotype. The chain has TRBV12-3 or TRBV12-4 and TRBJ1-2; 9 nucleotides line up with TRBD1. V lost 5 bases and J lost 8; bases outside the gene matches: 6. The CDR3 spans 13 residues. The CDR3 loop is CASSTGTGSGYTF. DNA for the CDR3: TGTGCCAGCAGTACCGGGACAGGGAGCGGCTACACCTTC.

The chain uses TRBV4-1 and TRBJ1-6; possibly TRBD1 for D (5 bases). CDR1 is MGHRA and CDR2 is YSYEKL in the germline V gene. The CDR3 length is 16 residues. With 3 bases removed from V and 8 bases from J, the gap between germline ends came to 17 bases. CDR3 sequence reads: CASSHFPGPRDSPLHF. CDR3 bases: TGCGCCAGCAGCCATTTTCCGGGACCGCGTGATTCACCCCTCCACTTT.